This T cell receptor beta chain appears in the sequencing data of a study of response to subunit inactivated influenza vaccine. Study outcomes and limitations: Authors proposed each seasonal influenza vaccination draws in few new T cells.

TCRdb reanalysed the RT-PCR reads using MiXCR and keeps one entry per CDR3 protein. Of approximately 530,000 distinct CDR3 sequences in the sample, around 7.7% are singletons; the top ten hold around 13%. CDR3 length equals 12 residues. V lost 4 bases, J lost 8 bases, and 6 bases lay in between. Germline CDR1 and CDR2: MNHEY and SVGAGI. This clonotype was recorded a few times. Its antigen is as yet unknown. This TCR came from a man between 50 and 69 years old who received an inactivated influenza vaccine. The source was PBMCs from blood, collected less than 30 months after vaccination. This chain links TRBV6-5 with TRBJ1-6; D gene unclear. CDR3 sequence reads: CASSSLYSPLHF. CDR3 sequence (DNA): TGTGCCAGCAGTTCCCTATATTCACCCCTCCACTTT.